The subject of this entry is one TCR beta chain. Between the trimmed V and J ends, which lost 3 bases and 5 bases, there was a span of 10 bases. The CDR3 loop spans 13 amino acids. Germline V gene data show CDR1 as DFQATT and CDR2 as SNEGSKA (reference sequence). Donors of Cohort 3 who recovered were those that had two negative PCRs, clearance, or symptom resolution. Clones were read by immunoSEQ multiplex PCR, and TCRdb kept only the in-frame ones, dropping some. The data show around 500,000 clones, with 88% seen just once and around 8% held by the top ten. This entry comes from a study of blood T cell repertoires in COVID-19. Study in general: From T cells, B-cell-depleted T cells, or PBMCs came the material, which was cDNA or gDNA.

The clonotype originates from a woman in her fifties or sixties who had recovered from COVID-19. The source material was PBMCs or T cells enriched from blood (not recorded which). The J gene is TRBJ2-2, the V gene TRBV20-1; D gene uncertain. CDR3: CSASNRDTGELFF. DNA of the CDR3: TGCAGTGCTAGTAATCGAGATACCGGGGAGCTGTTTTTT.